The present TCR beta chain was sequenced within a study of metastatic and nonmetastatic thyroid tumors. In the study overall: Repertoire comparison spanned blood and tumor or nodule tissue of malignant and benign thyroid patients.

All patients reached thyroid surgery having received no treatment beforehand. This CDR3 comprises 13 residues. V shed 7 bases and J shed 4 bases, with 16 bases lying between them. Germline values: CDR1 DFQATT, CDR2 SNEGSKA (reference sequence). This clone showed up many times. Its antigen remains unknown. The study's findings and limits: Significantly greater TCR beta diversity was reportedly found in malignant thyroid tumors than in benign nodules (in blood and tumor).

Original handling: The authors used CDR3 differences across clinicopathological groups to build a distant-metastasis classifier for papillary thyroid cancer. TCRdb re-called clones via MiXCR from the PCR reads. For this entry, the V and J calls and clone size follow TCRdb and not the study's own pipeline. The repertoire includes about 35,000 clones, around a fifth of them detected once, and approximately 20% sits in the top ten. Sequencing was done on a sample of blood. J is TRBJ1-1 and V is TRBV20-1; D may be TRBD1 (5 bases). The source of this sequence is a female donor with papillary thyroid cancer or a benign thyroid nodule (not recorded which). Some clones in this sample may be carry-over from other donors' samples. CDR3 in DNA: TGCAGTGTGGGGAGAGGGGCAGGCACTGAAGCTTTCTTT. This sequence encodes CSVGRGAGTEAFF.